These 28 T cell receptor beta chains came from one sample sequenced in a study of blood T cell repertoires in COVID-19. Generated by immunoSEQ multiplex PCR, the TCRdb table keeps only in-frame clones and is missing some. The table shows 250,000 to 350,000 clones, with 70% to 90% occurring only once. Sequences were obtained from peripheral blood. All receptors come from a woman between 50 and 59 years old who had recovered from COVID-19.

The chain employs TRBV2 and TRBJ1-6; D remains ambiguous. Trimming pared 5 bases from V and 2 bases from J, leaving 7 bases between. There are 14 residues in the CDR3. CDR1 and CDR2 from the germline V gene are SNHLY and FYNNEI. The CDR3 DNA reads as TGTGCCAGCAGTTTGGCAGCCTATAATTCACCCCTCCACTTT. It encodes CASSLAAYNSPLHF.

The chain uses TRBV7-8 and TRBJ1-1, with 7 bases that match TRBD1. The V gene end was trimmed by 6 bases and the J gene end by 3 bases; junction bases not matched to a gene: 4. CDR1 is SGHVS and CDR2 is FQNEAQ in the germline V gene. This CDR3 region has 13 residues. The CDR3 is CASRQTGDTEAFF. The CDR3 DNA is TGTGCCAGCAGACAAACAGGGGACACTGAAGCTTTCTTT. The whole variable domain, remainder taken from reference TRBV7-8 and TRBJ1-1, is GAGVSQSPRYKVAKRGQDVALRCDPISGHVSLFWYQQALGQGPEFLTYFQNEAQLDKSGLPSDRFFAERPEGSVSTLKIQRTQQEDSAVYLCASRQTGDTEAFFGQGTRLTVV.

This clone occurred a few times. The genes are TRBV6-5 and TRBJ2-5, with D maybe TRBD2 (6 bases). Germline V lookup: CDR1 MNHEY, CDR2 SVGAGI. The length of the CDR3 is 14 residues. The germline V and J ends were trimmed by 4 bases and 5 bases, with 14 bases remaining between them. This chain's CDR3 is CASSWNDGGETQYF. The CDR3 DNA reads as TGTGCCAGCAGTTGGAATGATGGGGGGGAGACCCAGTACTTC.

The genes are TRBV19 and TRBJ1-5; D ambiguous. CDR3 length: 14 amino acids. Per germline, CDR1 LNHDA and CDR2 SQIVND (reference sequence). The V and J ends lost 0 bases and 4 bases respectively, with 7 bases between them. CDR3 in amino acids: CASSIDGGNQPQHF. DNA of the CDR3: TGTGCCAGTAGTATAGACGGAGGGAATCAGCCCCAGCATTTT.

This clone was recorded a few times. V usage is TRBV7-2 and J usage is TRBJ2-5; 15 nucleotides agree with TRBD2. Germline V gene lookup returns CDR1 SGHTA and CDR2 FQGNSA. The CDR3 is made up of 17 amino acids. Germline trimming cut 5 bases from V and 5 bases from J; bases unmatched to any gene: 9. CDR3 sequence (DNA): TGTGCCAGCAGCCCAAGGACTAGCGGGGGGGCCGGGGAGACCCAGTACTTC. Amino acid sequence: CASSPRTSGGAGETQYF.

The V call is TRBV5-6, the J call TRBJ2-5; TRBD2 matches 10 bases. CDR3 length equals 16 residues. Per the germline V gene, CDR1 is SGHDT and CDR2 is YYEEEE. The ends lost 0 bases at V and 4 bases at J; junction bases unmatched: 6. The CDR3 bases are TGTGCCAGCAGCTTGGCAGGCTTAGCGGGAGGAGAGACCCAGTACTTC. Translation: CASSLAGLAGGETQYF.

The V gene is TRBV21-1, the J gene TRBJ2-3; the D call of TRBD1 is as the table states it, not checked on the DNA. TRBV21-1 is termed a pseudogene. This CDR3 contains 18 residues. As DNA, the CDR3 is TGTGCCAGCAGCAAATGGGCTCCAGGTGACAAAATCACAGATACGCAGTATTTT. Its protein product is CASSKWAPGDKITDTQYF.

The chain uses TRBV5-6 and TRBJ2-2; tentative D call: TRBD1 (5 bases). Germline V gene sequence: CDR1 SGHDT, CDR2 YYEEEE. Trimming pared 0 bases from V and 3 bases from J, leaving 12 bases between. The CDR3 loop spans 16 amino acids. The CDR3 protein is CASSLADTTYTGELFF. The CDR3 DNA follows: TGTGCCAGCAGCTTGGCGGACACCACCTACACCGGGGAGCTGTTTTTT. The entire variable domain, with the rest obtained from reference TRBV5-6 and TRBJ2-2, is as follows: DAGVTQSPTHLIKTRGQQVTLRCSPKSGHDTVSWYQQALGQGPQFIFQYYEEEERQRGNFPDRFSGHQFPNYSSELNVNALLLGDSALYLCASSLADTTYTGELFFGEGSRLTVL.

This chain connects TRBV19 to TRBJ2-7; the D gene is possibly TRBD1 (6 bases). The CDR3 is 14 amino acids. The V gene's germline CDR1 is LNHDA and CDR2 SQIVND (reference sequence). V was shortened by 1 base and J by 3 bases, with 10 bases between the two germline ends. CDR3 bases: TGTGCCAGTAGTATAGGCAGGGGTAACTACGAGCAGTACTTC. Translated: CASSIGRGNYEQYF. Full variable domain (outside the CDR3, taken from reference TRBV19 and TRBJ2-7): DGGITQSPKYLFRKEGQNVTLSCEQNLNHDAMYWYRQDPGQGLRLIYYSQIVNDFQKGDIAEGYSVSREKKESFPLTVTSAQKNPTAFYLCASSIGRGNYEQYFGPGTRLTVT.

The CDR3 coding sequence is TGTGCCAGCAGCTTACTGGGACTAGCGGGTAGTTTAGAGTACTTC. As protein: CASSLLGLAGSLEYF. The chain joins TRBV11-2 to TRBJ2-5; 12 bases fit TRBD2. The CDR3 is 15 amino acids. Trimming cost V 2 bases and J 12 bases; bases outside gene matches: 10. Germline CDR1 is SGHAT and CDR2 is FQNNGV. The full variable domain, with the rest looked up from reference TRBV11-2 and TRBJ2-5, is EAGVAQSPRYKIIEKRQSVAFWCNPISGHATLYWYQQILGQGPKLLIQFQNNGVVDDSQLPKDRFSAERLKGVDSTLKIQPAKLEDSAVYLCASSLLGLAGSLEYFGPGTRLLVL.

This rearrangement joins TRBV12-3 or TRBV12-4 to TRBJ1-2, with a weak D call TRBD1 (5 bases). This CDR3 comprises 13 residues. Trimming removed 2 bases from V and 6 bases from J, with 10 bases in between. The chain's CDR3 is CASSLFSGNGYTF. CDR3 DNA: TGTGCCAGCAGTTTATTTTCAGGGAATGGCTACACCTTC.

The chain carries TRBV19 and TRBJ1-1; D gene unclear. The CDR3 has 12 residues. CDR1 is LNHDA and CDR2 is SQIVND in the germline V gene (reference sequence). Deletions cut 2 bases from V and 8 bases from J, with 9 bases between. DNA for the CDR3: TGTGCCAGTAGTATAAGGAGTCCAGAAGCTTTCTTT. Translating gives CASSIRSPEAFF.

This clone appeared once. This chain uses TRBV27 with TRBJ2-7; the D gene is possibly TRBD1 (6 bases). V lost 5 bases to trimming and J lost 3 bases, with 14 bases between them. The CDR3 loop spans 14 amino acids. Germline V gives CDR1 MNHEY, CDR2 SMNVEV (reference sequence). The CDR3 coding sequence is TGTGCCAGCAGTCCGACCGGGACATACTACGAGCAGTACTTC. This codes for CASSPTGTYYEQYF.

The V call is TRBV5-1, the J call TRBJ2-5; weak D call: TRBD2 (6 bases). V lost 4 bases and J lost 2, with 18 bases in between. The CDR3 contains 16 residues. Germline loops: CDR1 SGHRS, CDR2 YFSETQ. CDR3 nucleotides: TGCGCCAGCAGCCTAATGGGGCGGGGAAAGCAAGAGACCCAGTACTTC. This encodes CASSLMGRGKQETQYF.

In nucleotides, the CDR3 is TGTGCCAGCAGCCCCGGGACAACCCAAGAGACCCAGTACTTC. Protein product: CASSPGTTQETQYF. The chain joins TRBV5-4 to TRBJ2-5; the D gene is possibly TRBD1 (6 bases). V was clipped by 4 bases and J by 1 base, with 11 bases between them. The CDR3 loop spans 14 amino acids. The germline gives CDR1 SGHNT, CDR2 YYREEE (reference sequence).

The chain uses TRBV30 and TRBJ1-5; D is unclear. The CDR3 spans 15 residues. V lost 2 bases to trimming and J lost 1 base, with 12 bases between them. Germline values: CDR1 GTSNPN, CDR2 SVGIG (reference sequence). CDR3 amino acids: CAWSFGSWSNQPQHF. DNA for the CDR3: TGTGCCTGGAGTTTCGGGTCTTGGAGCAATCAGCCCCAGCATTTT.

The chain has TRBV19 and TRBJ2-7; D is unresolved. The length of the CDR3 is 14 residues. The V gene's germline CDR1 is LNHDA and CDR2 SQIVND (reference sequence). V dropped 4 bases and J dropped 3 bases, with 13 bases sitting between them. The CDR3 region is CASSRQSDFYEQYF. CDR3 nucleotide sequence: TGTGCCAGTAGTAGGCAGAGCGATTTCTACGAGCAGTACTTC.

The table lists this clone with a few counts. The rearrangement uses TRBV3-1 (or the pseudogene TRBV3-2) and TRBJ1-6, with 9 bases aligning to TRBD1. Germline V gene data show CDR1 as LGHDT and CDR2 as YNNKEL (reference sequence). This CDR3 has 15 residues. With V trimmed by 7 bases and J by 9 bases, 10 bases remained unmatched. CDR3 residues: CASNKPGQGVSPLHF. The CDR3 DNA reads as TGTGCCAGCAACAAACCGGGACAGGGAGTTTCACCCCTCCACTTT.

Comments on this clone: The identical CDR3 is also encoded by other nucleotide sequences in the sample. The chain is built from TRBV7-2 and TRBJ1-4; 9 bases map to TRBD1. Losses at the gene ends were 4 bases for V and 2 bases for J; bases not matched to a gene: 2. CDR1 SGHTA and CDR2 FQGNSA come from the germline V gene. This CDR3 is 15 amino acids long. The CDR3, as DNA: TGTGCCAGCAGCTCACAGGGGGCGACTAATGAAAAACTGTTTTTT. Translated, it gives CASSSQGATNEKLFF.

The rearrangement joins TRBV6-2 or TRBV6-3 to TRBJ2-4; D is undetermined. The germline V gene encodes CDR1 MNHEY and CDR2 SVGEGT. V gave up 5 bases and J gave up 0 bases, with 14 bases separating them. The CDR3 loop spans 16 amino acids. CDR3 loop: CASSNLYQLAKNIQYF. CDR3 sequence (DNA): TGTGCCAGCAGTAACCTCTATCAACTAGCCAAAAACATTCAGTACTTC.

CDR3 sequence: CASSQEPRDTYSPLHF. CDR3 DNA: TGCGCCAGCAGCCAAGAGCCCCGGGACACGTATTCACCCCTCCACTTT. The J gene is TRBJ1-6, the V gene TRBV4-3; a weak D match, TRBD1 (6 bases). There are 16 residues in the CDR3. Germline-derived CDR1 and CDR2 are LGHNA and YSLEER. Between the trimmed V and J ends, which lost 0 bases and 8 bases, there was a span of 14 bases.

The J gene is TRBJ2-3, the V gene TRBV27, with TRBD2 matching 8 bases. From germline, CDR1 is MNHEY and CDR2 SMNVEV (reference sequence). This CDR3 has 18 residues. Trimming cost V 5 bases and J 2 bases; bases outside gene matches: 15. This CDR3 is CASSTRPRAGGPTDTQYF. CDR3 sequence (DNA): TGTGCCAGCAGTACCCGCCCTAGGGCGGGAGGCCCCACAGATACGCAGTATTTT.

The chain links TRBV7-9 to TRBJ2-1; 7 bases fit TRBD2. CDR3 size: 14 residues. The J segment lost 7 bases and the V segment lost 5 bases, leaving 8 bases of the junction unmatched. The germline V gene has CDR1 SEHNR and CDR2 FQNEAQ (reference sequence). In nucleotides, the CDR3 is TGTGCCAGCAGCCCGCGGGGGAATGGGAATGAGCAGTTCTTC. The encoded protein is CASSPRGNGNEQFF.

The sample holds one count of this clone. This chain links TRBV9 with TRBJ2-3, with D possibly being TRBD2 (6 bases). The germline V gene encodes CDR1 SGDLS and CDR2 YYNGEE. The V end lost 3 bases, the J end lost 1 base, and 18 bases lay between the germline ends. This CDR3 region has 17 residues. This CDR3 reads CASSEKTGEGGTDTQYF. The DNA of the CDR3 is TGTGCCAGCAGCGAAAAAACGGGGGAAGGAGGCACAGATACGCAGTATTTT.

The chain links TRBV13 to TRBJ2-7; D is ambiguous. Germline values: CDR1 PRHDT, CDR2 FYEKMQ (reference sequence). V dropped 3 bases and J dropped 6 bases, with 6 bases sitting between them. The CDR3 spans 11 residues. The CDR3 nucleotides are TGTGCCAGCAGCTTCTTTCGCGAGCAGTACTTC. It is translated as CASSFFREQYF.

The chain couples TRBV6-5 to TRBJ1-1; the match to TRBD1 covers 8 bases. CDR1 is MNHEY and CDR2 is SVGAGI in the germline V gene. The CDR3 sequence is 15 residues long. The trim removed 7 bases at V and 1 base at J, leaving 8 bases unmatched. CDR3 sequence (DNA): TGTGCCAGCATCAACACCGGGACAGGGAACACTGAAGCTTTCTTT. Translating gives CASINTGTGNTEAFF.

As concerns this clone: The same CDR3 is also encoded by other DNA sequences in this sample. The chain employs TRBV6-5 and TRBJ1-5; D is unresolved. Germline CDR1 MNHEY, CDR2 SVGAGI. This CDR3 contains 13 residues. Trimming removed 7 bases at V and 0 bases at J, with 7 bases between. In DNA, the CDR3 is TGTGCCAGCATCGAGGTTAGCAATCAGCCCCAGCATTTT. Translation gives CASIEVSNQPQHF.

V and J are TRBV5-6 and TRBJ2-5, with 10 bases fitting TRBD1. This CDR3 is 16 amino acids long. V lost 3 bases to trimming and J lost 4 bases; unmatched junction nucleotides: 9. The V gene's germline CDR1 is SGHDT and CDR2 YYEEEE. CDR3: CASSSVGTGVSETQYF. The DNA of the CDR3 is TGTGCCAGCAGCTCCGTCGGGACAGGGGTTTCAGAGACCCAGTACTTC.